Listed below are T cell receptor beta chains from one sample, sequenced in a study of T cell repertoires in cytomegalovirus infection. These TCRs are of unknown antigen specificity. TCRdb called the reads again in MiXCR, with one record for every CDR3 protein. The profile shows hundreds of thousands of distinct CDR3 sequences, around a third of them singletons. The sequencing used cultured PBMCs, collected from culture after CMV antigen stimulation. All receptors come from a human donor in good health (CMV status not recorded). Some clones in this sample may be carry-over from other donors' samples. CDR3s include the opening cysteine and the closing phenylalanine or tryptophan. The D gene is left open where the match is weak. Size is omitted from some rows. Given values are once, few, many or a class for expanded clones.

TRBV14	TRBJ2-1	few	TRBD1	CASSQELGQAPYNEQFF	TGTGCCAGCAGCCAAGAATTGGGACAGGCCCCCTACAATGAGCAGTTCTTC
TRBV20-1	TRBJ1-1	few	NA	CSAASGSMNTEAFF	TGCAGTGCTGCCTCTGGGTCCATGAACACTGAAGCTTTCTTT
TRBV4-3	TRBJ2-3	once	TRBD2	CASSQDMLAGITTDTQYF	TGCGCCAGCAGCCAAGACATGTTAGCGGGTATAACCACAGATACGCAGTATTTT
TRBV27	TRBJ2-1	NA	NA	CASSPLTGTGLSYNEQFF	TGTGCCAGCAGCCCCTTGACGGGCACGGGCTTATCCTACAATGAGCAGTTCTTC
TRBV25-1	TRBJ1-1	once	NA	CASSEWAGSPEAFF	TGTGCCAGCAGTGAATGGGCAGGGTCCCCTGAAGCTTTCTTT
TRBV27	TRBJ2-1	once	NA	CASRDGPSYNEQFF	TGTGCCAGCAGAGATGGCCCCTCCTACAATGAGCAGTTCTTC
TRBV7-2	TRBJ2-5	few	TRBD2	CASILTGGSETQYF	TGTGCCAGCATTCTAACCGGGGGGTCAGAGACCCAGTACTTC
TRBV7-3	TRBJ2-1	many	NA	CASSLFPATSYNEQFF	TGTGCCAGCAGCTTATTCCCAGCTACCTCCTACAATGAGCAGTTCTTC
TRBV28	TRBJ1-5	many	NA	CASTSVPSNQPQHF	TGTGCCAGCACCTCGGTACCCAGCAATCAGCCCCAGCATTTT
TRBV7-2	TRBJ2-7	many	TRBD2	CASSLETASGRARAYEQYF	TGTGCCAGCAGCTTAGAGACGGCTAGCGGGAGGGCCAGGGCCTACGAGCAGTACTTC
TRBV12-3/TRBV12-4	TRBJ2-5	few	TRBD2	CASSLTSSGFRETQYF	TGTGCCAGCAGTTTAACGTCTAGCGGATTTAGGGAGACCCAGTACTTC
TRBV15	TRBJ2-1	NA	NA	CATGSGSSYNEQFF	TGTGCCACTGGTAGCGGAAGCTCCTACAATGAGCAGTTCTTC
TRBV5-1	TRBJ2-5	NA	NA	CASSLSGDSQETQYF	TGCGCCAGCAGCTTGTCGGGGGACAGCCAAGAGACCCAGTACTTC
TRBV7-2	TRBJ1-2	few	NA	CASSRAGSLNYGYTF	TGTGCCAGCAGCCGTGCTGGGAGCCTTAACTATGGCTACACCTTC
TRBV11-1	TRBJ2-3	NA	NA	CASSPRLPDTQYF	TGTGCCAGCAGCCCCCGTCTGCCAGATACGCAGTATTTT
TRBV6-5	TRBJ1-6	few	TRBD1	CASSGDRASNSPLHF	TGTGCCAGCAGCGGCGACAGGGCTAGTAATTCACCCCTCCACTTT
TRBV11-2	TRBJ2-1	NA	NA	CASSLSRRGYNEQFF	TGTGCCAGCAGCCTTAGCAGGAGGGGGTACAATGAGCAGTTCTTC
TRBV7-8	TRBJ2-1	many	NA	CASSRAEGRFEQFF	TGTGCCAGCAGCCGCGCGGAGGGCCGCTTTGAGCAGTTCTTC
TRBV4-1	TRBJ1-4	NA	NA	CASSDPYGGATNEKLFF	TGCGCCAGCAGCGACCCGTACGGGGGAGCAACTAATGAAAAACTGTTTTTT
TRBV24-1	TRBJ2-5	NA	NA	CATSDFGAETQYF	TGTGCCACCAGTGATTTCGGAGCAGAGACCCAGTACTTC
TRBV11-1	TRBJ1-1	NA	TRBD1	CASTPRQGKAFF	TGTGCCAGCACCCCTCGACAGGGTAAAGCTTTCTTT
TRBV3-1	TRBJ1-1	few	NA	CASSQVPGAEAFF	TGTGCCAGCAGCCAAGTACCCGGCGCTGAAGCTTTCTTT
TRBV14	TRBJ2-1	NA	NA	CASSQDLRNFYNEQFF	TGTGCCAGCAGCCAAGATCTGCGGAACTTTTACAATGAGCAGTTCTTC
TRBV28	TRBJ2-7	medium-sized	TRBD2	CASSLPEGLAHEQYF	TGTGCCAGCAGTTTACCCGAGGGACTAGCTCACGAGCAGTACTTC